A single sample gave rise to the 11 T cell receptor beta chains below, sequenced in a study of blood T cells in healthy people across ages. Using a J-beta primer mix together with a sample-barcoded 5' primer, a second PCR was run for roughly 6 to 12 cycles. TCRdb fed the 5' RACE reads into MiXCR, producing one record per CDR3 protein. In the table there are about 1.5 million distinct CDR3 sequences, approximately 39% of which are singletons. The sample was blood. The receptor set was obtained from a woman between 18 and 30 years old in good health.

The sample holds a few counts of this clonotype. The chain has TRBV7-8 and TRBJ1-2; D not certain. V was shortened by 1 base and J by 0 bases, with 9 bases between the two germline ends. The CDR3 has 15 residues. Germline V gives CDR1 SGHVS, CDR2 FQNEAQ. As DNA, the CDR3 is TGTGCCAGCAGCTTAGTTGCCCCTACTAACTATGGCTACACCTTC. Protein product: CASSLVAPTNYGYTF.

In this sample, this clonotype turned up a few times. CDR3 region: CASSLQLAPSWGGTDTQYF. The CDR3 nucleotides are TGTGCCAGCAGTTTACAGTTAGCTCCCTCCTGGGGGGGCACAGATACGCAGTATTTT. The chain is built from TRBV28 and TRBJ2-3; possible D gene TRBD2, 6 bases. Between the trimmed V and J ends, which lost 2 bases and 1 base, there was a span of 22 bases. The CDR3 spans 19 residues. In germline, CDR1 is MDHEN, CDR2 SYDVKM.

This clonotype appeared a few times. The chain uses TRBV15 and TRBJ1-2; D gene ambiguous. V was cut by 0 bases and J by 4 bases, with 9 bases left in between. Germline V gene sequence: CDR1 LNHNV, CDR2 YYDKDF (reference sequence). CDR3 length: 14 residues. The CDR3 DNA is TGTGCCACCAGCAGAGAAAGGCAGTCCTATGGCTACACCTTC. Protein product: CATSRERQSYGYTF. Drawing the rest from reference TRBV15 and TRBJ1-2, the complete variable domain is DAMVIQNPRYQVTQFGKPVTLSCSQTLNHNVMYWYQQKSSQAPKLLFHYYDKDFNNEADTPDNFQSRRPNTSFCFLDIRSPGLGDTAMYLCATSRERQSYGYTFGSGTRLTVV.

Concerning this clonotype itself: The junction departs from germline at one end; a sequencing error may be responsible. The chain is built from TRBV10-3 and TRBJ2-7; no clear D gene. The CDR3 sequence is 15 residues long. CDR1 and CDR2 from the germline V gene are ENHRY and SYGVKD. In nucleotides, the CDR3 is TGTGCCATCAGTGTCCTCGGGCAGGCCTCCCACGAGCAGTACTTC. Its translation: CAISVLGQASHEQYF.

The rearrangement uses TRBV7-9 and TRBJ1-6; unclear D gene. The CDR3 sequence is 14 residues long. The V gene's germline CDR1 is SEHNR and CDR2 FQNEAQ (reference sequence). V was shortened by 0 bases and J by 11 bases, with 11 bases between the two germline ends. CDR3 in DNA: TGTGCCAGCAGCTTAGCGCCCTCAAGGGCACCCCTCCACTTT. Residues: CASSLAPSRAPLHF.

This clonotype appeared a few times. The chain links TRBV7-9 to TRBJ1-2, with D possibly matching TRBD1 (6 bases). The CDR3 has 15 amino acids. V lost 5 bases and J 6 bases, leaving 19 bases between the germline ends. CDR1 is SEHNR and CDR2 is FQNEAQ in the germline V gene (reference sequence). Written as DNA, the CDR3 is TGTGCCAGCAGCCGACAGGTCCCCATTTGGGATGGCTACACCTTC. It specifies CASSRQVPIWDGYTF. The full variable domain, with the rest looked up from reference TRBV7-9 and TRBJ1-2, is DTGVSQNPRHKITKRGQNVTFRCDPISEHNRLYWYRQTLGQGPEFLTYFQNEAQLEKSRLLSDRFSAERPKGSFSTLEIQRTEQGDSAMYLCASSRQVPIWDGYTFGSGTRLTVV.

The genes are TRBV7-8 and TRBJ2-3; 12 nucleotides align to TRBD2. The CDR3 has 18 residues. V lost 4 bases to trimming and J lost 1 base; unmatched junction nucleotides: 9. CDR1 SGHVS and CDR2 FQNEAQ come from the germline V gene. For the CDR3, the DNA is TGTGCCAGCAGCTCCGGACTAGCGGGAACATGGGGCACAGATACGCAGTATTTT. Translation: CASSSGLAGTWGTDTQYF.

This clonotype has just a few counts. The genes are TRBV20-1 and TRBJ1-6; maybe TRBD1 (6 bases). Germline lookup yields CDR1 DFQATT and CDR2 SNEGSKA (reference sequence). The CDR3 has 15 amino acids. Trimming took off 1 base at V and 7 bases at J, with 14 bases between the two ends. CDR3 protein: CSARARTALNSPLHF. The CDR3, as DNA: TGCAGTGCTAGAGCCAGGACAGCCCTGAATTCACCCCTCCACTTT.

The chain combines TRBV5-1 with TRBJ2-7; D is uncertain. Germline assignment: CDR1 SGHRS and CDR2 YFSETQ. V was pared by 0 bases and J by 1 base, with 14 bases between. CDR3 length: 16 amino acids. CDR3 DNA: TGCGCCAGCAGCTTGGACCGCCGGACGACATCCTACGAGCAGTACTTC. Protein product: CASSLDRRTTSYEQYF.

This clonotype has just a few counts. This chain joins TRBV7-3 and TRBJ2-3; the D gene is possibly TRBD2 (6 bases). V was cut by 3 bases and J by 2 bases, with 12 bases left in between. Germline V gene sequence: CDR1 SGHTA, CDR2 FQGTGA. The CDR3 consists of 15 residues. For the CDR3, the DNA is TGTGCCAGCAGCTTTCAGCGCGGGACCACAGATACGCAGTATTTT. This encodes CASSFQRGTTDTQYF.

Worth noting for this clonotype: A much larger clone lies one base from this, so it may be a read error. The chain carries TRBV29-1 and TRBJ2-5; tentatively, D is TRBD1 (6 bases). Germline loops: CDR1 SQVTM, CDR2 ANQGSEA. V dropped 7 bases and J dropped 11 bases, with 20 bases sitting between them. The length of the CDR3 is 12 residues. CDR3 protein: CSGQASPIEQYF. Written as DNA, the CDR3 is TGCAGCGGACAGGCCAGTCCCATTGAGCAGTACTTC. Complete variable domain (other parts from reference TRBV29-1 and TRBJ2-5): SAVISQKPSRDICQRGTSLTIQCQVDSQVTMMFWYRQQPGQSLTLIATANQGSEATYESGFVIDKFPISRPNLTFSTLTVSNMSPEDSSIYLCSGQASPIEQYFGPGTRLLVL.